This T cell receptor (beta chain) was sequenced for a study of CD8 T cells in ankylosing spondylitis. Whole-study results and caveats: A motif in TCR beta, a set of 8 or 9 highly homologous variants, appeared characteristic of ankylosing spondylitis blood. Disease-associated clonotypes exhibited CD8+ identity and were relatively infrequent in peripheral blood.

Each CDR3 protein is one row after TCRdb ran MiXCR on the 5' RACE reads. This sample has hundreds of thousands of distinct CDR3 sequences, with over 15% found just once. As concerns this clonotype: No antigen is known for it.

CDR1 and CDR2 (germline): SGHKS, YYEKEE (reference sequence). This CDR3 is 16 amino acids long. The J segment lost 2 bases and the V segment lost 4 bases, leaving 7 bases of the junction unmatched. V gene TRBV5-5 combines with J gene TRBJ1-4; 8 bases fit TRBD1. Material: blood, either unsorted or a sorted T cell fraction (not recorded which). This receptor was taken from a male donor with ankylosing spondylitis. CDR3 DNA sequence: TGTGCCAGCAGCCGCGGACAGGGTGGGACTAATGAAAAACTGTTTTTT. It codes for CASSRGQGGTNEKLFF.